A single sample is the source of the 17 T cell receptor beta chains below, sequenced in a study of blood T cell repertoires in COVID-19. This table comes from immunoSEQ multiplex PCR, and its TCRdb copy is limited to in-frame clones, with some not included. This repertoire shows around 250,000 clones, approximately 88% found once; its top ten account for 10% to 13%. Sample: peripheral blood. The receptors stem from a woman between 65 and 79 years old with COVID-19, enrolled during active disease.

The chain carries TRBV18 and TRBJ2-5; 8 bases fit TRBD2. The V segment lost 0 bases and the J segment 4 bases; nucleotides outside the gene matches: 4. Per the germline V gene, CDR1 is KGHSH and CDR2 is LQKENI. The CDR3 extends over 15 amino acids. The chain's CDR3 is CASSPPTLAGETQYF. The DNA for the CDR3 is TGTGCCAGCTCACCACCCACCCTAGCGGGAGAGACCCAGTACTTC.

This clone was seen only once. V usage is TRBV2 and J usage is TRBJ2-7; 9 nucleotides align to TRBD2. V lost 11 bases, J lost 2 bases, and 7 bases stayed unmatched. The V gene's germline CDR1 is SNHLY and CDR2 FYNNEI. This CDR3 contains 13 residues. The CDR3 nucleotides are TGTGCCGTTAGCGGGAGATTGACCTACGAGCAGTACTTC. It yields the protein CAVSGRLTYEQYF. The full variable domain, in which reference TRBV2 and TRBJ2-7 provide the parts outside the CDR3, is EPEVTQTPSHQVTQMGQEVILRCVPISNHLYFYWYRQILGQKVEFLVSFYNNEISEKSEIFDDQFSVERPDGSNFTLKIRSTKLEDSAMYFCAVSGRLTYEQYFGPGTRLTVT.

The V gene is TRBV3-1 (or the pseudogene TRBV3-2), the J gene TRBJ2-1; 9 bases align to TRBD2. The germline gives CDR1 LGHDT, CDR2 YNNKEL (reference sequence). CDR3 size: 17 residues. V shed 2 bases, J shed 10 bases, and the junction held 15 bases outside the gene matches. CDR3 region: CASSQCGGGRAKEEQFF. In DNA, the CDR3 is TGTGCCAGCAGCCAATGTGGAGGCGGGAGGGCCAAGGAGGAGCAGTTCTTC.

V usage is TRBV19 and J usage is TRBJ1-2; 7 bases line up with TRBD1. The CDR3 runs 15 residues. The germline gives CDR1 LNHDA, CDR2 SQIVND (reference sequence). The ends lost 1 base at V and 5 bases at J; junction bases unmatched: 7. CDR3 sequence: CASSIGGGAEYGYTF. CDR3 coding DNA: TGTGCCAGTAGTATAGGAGGGGGCGCCGAGTATGGCTACACCTTC.

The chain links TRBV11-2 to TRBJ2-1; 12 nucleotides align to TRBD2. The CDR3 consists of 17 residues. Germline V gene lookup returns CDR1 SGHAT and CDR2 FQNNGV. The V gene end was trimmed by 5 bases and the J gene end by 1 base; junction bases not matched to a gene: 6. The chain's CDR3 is CASSARLAGVSYNEQFF. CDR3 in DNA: TGTGCCAGCAGCGCCCGACTAGCGGGAGTATCCTACAATGAGCAGTTCTTC.

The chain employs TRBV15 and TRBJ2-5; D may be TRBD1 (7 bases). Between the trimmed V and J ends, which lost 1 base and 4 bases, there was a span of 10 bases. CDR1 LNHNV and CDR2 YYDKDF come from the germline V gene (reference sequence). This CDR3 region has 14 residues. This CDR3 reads CATSRGQGGETQYF. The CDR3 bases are TGTGCCACCAGCAGAGGGCAGGGGGGAGAGACCCAGTACTTC.

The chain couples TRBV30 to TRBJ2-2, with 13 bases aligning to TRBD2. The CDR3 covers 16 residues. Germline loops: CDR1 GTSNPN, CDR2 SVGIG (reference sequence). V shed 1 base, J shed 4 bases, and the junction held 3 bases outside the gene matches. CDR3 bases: TGTGCCTGGAGTGCCGGACTAGCGGGAGTCACCGGGGAGCTGTTTTTT. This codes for CAWSAGLAGVTGELFF.

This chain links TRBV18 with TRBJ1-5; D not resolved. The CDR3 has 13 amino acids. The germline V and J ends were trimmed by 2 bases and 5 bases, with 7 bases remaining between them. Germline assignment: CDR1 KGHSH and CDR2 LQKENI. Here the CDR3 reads CASSPGGYQPQHF. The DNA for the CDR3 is TGTGCCAGCTCACCAGGCGGATATCAGCCCCAGCATTTT.

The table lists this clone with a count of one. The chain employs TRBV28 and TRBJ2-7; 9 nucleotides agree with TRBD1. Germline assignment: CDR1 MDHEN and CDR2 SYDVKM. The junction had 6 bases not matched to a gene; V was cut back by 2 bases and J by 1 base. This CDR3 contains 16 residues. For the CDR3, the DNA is TGTGCCAGCAGTTTAAAGACAGGGGGGATATCCTACGAGCAGTACTTC. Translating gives CASSLKTGGISYEQYF.

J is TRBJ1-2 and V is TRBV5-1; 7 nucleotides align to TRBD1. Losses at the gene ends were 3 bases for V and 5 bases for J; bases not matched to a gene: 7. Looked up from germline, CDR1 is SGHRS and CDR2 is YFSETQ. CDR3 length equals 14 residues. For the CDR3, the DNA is TGCGCCAGCAGCTCACCCGACAGGGCTTATGGCTACACCTTC. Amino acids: CASSSPDRAYGYTF.

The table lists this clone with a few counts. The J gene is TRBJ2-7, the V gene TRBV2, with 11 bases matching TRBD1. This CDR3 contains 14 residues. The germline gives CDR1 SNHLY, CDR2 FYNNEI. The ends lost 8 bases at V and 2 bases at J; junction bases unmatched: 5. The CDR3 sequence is CASEGQGAPYEQYF. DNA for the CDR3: TGTGCCAGCGAAGGACAGGGGGCCCCCTACGAGCAGTACTTC.

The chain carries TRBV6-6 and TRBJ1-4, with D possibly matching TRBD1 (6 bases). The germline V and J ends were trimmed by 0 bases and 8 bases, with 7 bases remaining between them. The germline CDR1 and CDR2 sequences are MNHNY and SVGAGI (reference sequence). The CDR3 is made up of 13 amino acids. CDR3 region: CASSYSGTEKLFF. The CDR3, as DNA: TGTGCCAGCAGTTACTCCGGGACAGAAAAACTGTTTTTT.

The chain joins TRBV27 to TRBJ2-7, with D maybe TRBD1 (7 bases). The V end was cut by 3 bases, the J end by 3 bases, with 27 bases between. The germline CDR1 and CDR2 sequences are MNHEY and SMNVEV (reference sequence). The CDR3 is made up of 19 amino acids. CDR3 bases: TGTGCCAGCAGTTTGTTCGACGTCCCGCGACAGGGAGGTAACTACGAGCAGTACTTC. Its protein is CASSLFDVPRQGGNYEQYF.

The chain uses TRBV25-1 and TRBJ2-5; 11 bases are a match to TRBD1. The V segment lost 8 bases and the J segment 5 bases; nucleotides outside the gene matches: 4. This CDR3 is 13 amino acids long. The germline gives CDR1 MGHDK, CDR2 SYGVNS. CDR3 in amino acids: CASRTGGAETQYF. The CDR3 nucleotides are TGTGCCAGCCGGACAGGGGGCGCGGAGACCCAGTACTTC. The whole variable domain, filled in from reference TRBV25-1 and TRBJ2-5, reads EADIYQTPRYLVIGTGKKITLECSQTMGHDKMYWYQQDPGMELHLIHYSYGVNSTEKGDLSSESTVSRIRTEHFPLTLESARPSHTSQYLCASRTGGAETQYFGPGTRLLVL.

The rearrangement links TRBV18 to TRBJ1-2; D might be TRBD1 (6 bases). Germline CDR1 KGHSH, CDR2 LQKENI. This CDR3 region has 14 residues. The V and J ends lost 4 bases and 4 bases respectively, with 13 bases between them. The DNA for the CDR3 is TGTGCCAGCTCACAAAACAGGGACCCCTATGGCTACACCTTC. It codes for CASSQNRDPYGYTF.

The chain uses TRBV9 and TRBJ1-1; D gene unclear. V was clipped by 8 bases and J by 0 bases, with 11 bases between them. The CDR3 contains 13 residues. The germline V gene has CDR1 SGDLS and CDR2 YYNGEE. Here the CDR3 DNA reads TGTGCCAGTGGGAGAGGGATGAACACTGAAGCTTTCTTT. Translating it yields CASGRGMNTEAFF.

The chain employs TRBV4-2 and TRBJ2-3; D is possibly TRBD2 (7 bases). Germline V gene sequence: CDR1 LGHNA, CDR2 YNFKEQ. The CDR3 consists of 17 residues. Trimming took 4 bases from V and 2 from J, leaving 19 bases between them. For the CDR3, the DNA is TGTGCCAGCAGCCTAGGGGGACTAACTCCCGCCACAGATACGCAGTATTTT. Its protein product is CASSLGGLTPATDTQYF.